This TCR beta chain is from a study of response to subunit inactivated influenza vaccine. In this sample, this clonotype turned up a few times. Its cognate antigen is unknown. A single base separates this from a much larger clone, so it may be a read error. The CDR3 totals 11 residues. Study results and caveats: The authors put forward the suggestion that each seasonal influenza vaccination may bring in only a limited number of new T cells.

TCRdb reprocessed the RT-PCR reads via MiXCR and lists one record per CDR3 protein. Among 400,000 to 650,000 distinct CDR3 sequences listed, approximately 7.7% were seen once. V is TRBV12-3 or TRBV12-4 and J is TRBJ2-1; no clear D. The receptor's source is a man aged 50 to 75 who received an inactivated influenza vaccine. The sample here was PBMCs from blood, taken about 23 months after vaccination. This CDR3 reads CAGSLRSEQFF. The CDR3 DNA reads as TGTGCCGGCAGTTTACGGTCGGAGCAGTTCTTC.